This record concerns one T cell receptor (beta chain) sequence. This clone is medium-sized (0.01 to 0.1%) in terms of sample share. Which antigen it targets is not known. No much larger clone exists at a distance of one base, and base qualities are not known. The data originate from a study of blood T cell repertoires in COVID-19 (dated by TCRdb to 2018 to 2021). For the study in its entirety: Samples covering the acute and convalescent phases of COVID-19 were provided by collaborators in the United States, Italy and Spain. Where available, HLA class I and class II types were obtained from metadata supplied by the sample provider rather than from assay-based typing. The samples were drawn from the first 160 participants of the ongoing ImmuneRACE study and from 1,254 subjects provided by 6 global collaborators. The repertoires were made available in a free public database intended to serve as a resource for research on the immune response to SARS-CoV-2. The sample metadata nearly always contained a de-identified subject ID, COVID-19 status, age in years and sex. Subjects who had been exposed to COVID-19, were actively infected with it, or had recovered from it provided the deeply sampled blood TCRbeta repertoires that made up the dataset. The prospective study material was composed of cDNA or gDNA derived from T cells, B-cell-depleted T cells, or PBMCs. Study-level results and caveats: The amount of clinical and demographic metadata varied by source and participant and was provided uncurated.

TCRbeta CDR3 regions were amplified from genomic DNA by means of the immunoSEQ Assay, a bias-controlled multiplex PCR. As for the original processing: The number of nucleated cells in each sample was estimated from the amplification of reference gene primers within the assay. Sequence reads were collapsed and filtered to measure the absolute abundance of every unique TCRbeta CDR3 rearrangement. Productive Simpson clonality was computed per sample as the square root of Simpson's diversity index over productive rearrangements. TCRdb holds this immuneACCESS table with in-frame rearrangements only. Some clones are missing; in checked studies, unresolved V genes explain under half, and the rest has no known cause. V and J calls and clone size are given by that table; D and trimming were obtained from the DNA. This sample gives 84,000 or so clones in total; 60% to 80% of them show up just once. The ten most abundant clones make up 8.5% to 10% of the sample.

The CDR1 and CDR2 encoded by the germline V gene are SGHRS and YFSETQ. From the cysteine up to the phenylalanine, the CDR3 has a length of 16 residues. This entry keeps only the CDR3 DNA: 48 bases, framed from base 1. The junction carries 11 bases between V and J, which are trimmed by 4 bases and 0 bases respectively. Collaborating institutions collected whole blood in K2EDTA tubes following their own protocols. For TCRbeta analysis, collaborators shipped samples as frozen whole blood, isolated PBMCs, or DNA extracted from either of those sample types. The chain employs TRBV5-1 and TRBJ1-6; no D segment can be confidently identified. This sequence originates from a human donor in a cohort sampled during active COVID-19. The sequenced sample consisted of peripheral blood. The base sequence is TGCGCCAGCAGCCCGGGAGTGGGCTCCTATAATTCACCCCTCCACTTT. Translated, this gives CASSPGVGSYNSPLHF.